These 3 T cell receptor beta chains came from one sample sequenced in a study of high-grade serous ovarian cancer treatment subgroups. Profiling relied on immunoSEQ multiplex PCR, and the TCRdb table lists in-frame clones only, not all of them. The profile shows around 9,000 clones, about nine tenths of them singletons. Tumor tissue was taken before any definitive surgery or chemotherapy was given. The sample taken for sequencing was tumor tissue. The receptors were gathered from a human donor with high-grade serous ovarian cancer.

This clone was counted between two and nine times. The V gene is TRBV7-3, the J gene TRBJ1-1; D is unresolved. The V gene's germline CDR1 is SGHTA and CDR2 FQGTGA. The CDR3 has 14 amino acids. V was pared by 0 bases and J by 4 bases, with 9 bases between. CDR3 amino acids: CASSLTGRVTEAFF. The CDR3 DNA follows: TGTGCCAGCAGCTTAACAGGGAGGGTCACTGAAGCTTTCTTT.

This chain connects TRBV4-2 to TRBJ2-7; 10 bases fit TRBD2. Germline V gene data show CDR1 as LGHNA and CDR2 as YNFKEQ. V lost 0 bases to trimming and J lost 6 bases; unmatched junction nucleotides: 8. The CDR3 loop spans 16 amino acids. As DNA, the CDR3 is TGTGCCAGCAGCCAAGATCTTGTTAGCGGGAGGAGCGAGCAGTACTTC. Amino acids: CASSQDLVSGRSEQYF.

The V gene is TRBV19, the J gene TRBJ1-2, with D possibly matching TRBD1 (5 bases). Germline lookup yields CDR1 LNHDA and CDR2 SQIVND (reference sequence). The CDR3 spans 15 residues. Trimming shortened V by 3 bases and J by 6 bases, and 17 bases separated the two germline ends. CDR3 bases: TGTGCCAGTAGTATCGGGGCCACAGCCTCCGATGGCTACACCTTC. Its translation: CASSIGATASDGYTF.